These 5 T cell receptor beta chains were all obtained from the same sample, sequenced in a study of blood T cell repertoires in COVID-19 (TCRdb year 2020). The library came from the immunoSEQ multiplex PCR assay. This immuneACCESS table, as held by TCRdb, lists in-frame sequences with V and J called but not all clones. Of the missing ones, under half trace to an unresolved V gene in checked studies; the others have no known cause. This sample comprises 150,000 or so clones, roughly four fifths of them detected only once. The top ten clones comprise about 29% of the sample. Source material: peripheral blood. The source is a woman aged 60-75 years with acute or convalescent COVID-19.

The chain joins TRBV18 to TRBJ1-5; TRBD1 matches at 7 bases. The germline gives CDR1 KGHSH, CDR2 LQKENI. This CDR3 is 15 amino acids long. Unmatched junction bases numbered 5, after V lost 4 bases and J lost 2 bases. CDR3 sequence: CASSLQGVRNQPQHF. The DNA for the CDR3 is TGTGCCAGCTCACTTCAGGGGGTGCGCAATCAGCCCCAGCATTTT. Filled out from reference TRBV18 and TRBJ1-5, the complete variable domain reads NAGVMQNPRHLVRRRGQEARLRCSPMKGHSHVYWYRQLPEEGLKFMVYLQKENIIDESGMPKERFSAEFPKEGPSILRIQQVVRGDSAAYFCASSLQGVRNQPQHFGDGTRLSIL.

The chain joins TRBV6-6 to TRBJ1-2, with 8 nucleotides matching TRBD1. The CDR3 length is 15 residues. Trimming removed 5 bases from V and 3 bases from J; junction bases left unmatched: 8. CDR1 is MNHNY, CDR2 SVGAGI, per germline (reference sequence). In DNA, the CDR3 is TGTGCCAGCAGTAAACCGGGACAGGACCACTATGGCTACACCTTC. Translating gives CASSKPGQDHYGYTF.

The chain joins TRBV28 to TRBJ1-2; TRBD1 matches 8 bases. CDR3 length: 15 amino acids. Germline trimming cut 4 bases from V and 8 bases from J; bases unmatched to any gene: 12. Germline V gives CDR1 MDHEN, CDR2 SYDVKM. This chain's CDR3 is CASSYPGQAVLGYTF. CDR3 nucleotide sequence: TGTGCCAGCAGTTACCCGGGACAGGCCGTTCTCGGCTACACCTTC.

CDR3 coding DNA: TGTGCCAGCAGTTACTCGAGTCGTCTGAGTAATTCACCCCTCCACTTT. The encoded protein is CASSYSSRLSNSPLHF. The chain recombines TRBV6-5 with TRBJ1-6, with no clear D. The CDR3 spans 16 residues. In germline, CDR1 is MNHEY, CDR2 SVGAGI. Trimming pared 0 bases from V and 6 bases from J, leaving 12 bases between.

V and J are TRBV12-5 and TRBJ2-5; 10 bases line up with TRBD1. The ends lost 2 bases at V and 0 bases at J; junction bases unmatched: 9. The CDR3 covers 18 residues. Germline loops: CDR1 LGHNT, CDR2 FRNRAP. The CDR3: CASGLKVGGQGHQETQYF. CDR3 bases: TGTGCTAGTGGTTTGAAGGTGGGGGGACAGGGGCACCAAGAGACCCAGTACTTC.